This entry is about one T cell receptor beta chain. Its antigen remains unknown. This specimen belongs to a study of graft-versus-host responses after intestinal transplantation. In the study overall: Recipients received multivisceral, liver-intestinal, or isolated intestinal transplants. Each recipient received anti-thymocyte globulin induction, then tacrolimus and steroids for approximately 3 years. Overall study findings and caveats: With peak circulating GvH clone levels came an association with early post-transplant HvG declines.

This CDR3 has 15 residues. Germline V gene lookup returns CDR1 ENHRY and CDR2 SYGVKD. Trimming took 6 bases from V and 5 from J; bases not matched to a gene: 7. This table comes from immunoSEQ multiplex PCR, and its TCRdb copy is limited to in-frame clones, with some not included. The table records some 50,000 clones, about four fifths of them present only once. The chain links TRBV10-3 to TRBJ2-7; 13 nucleotides align to TRBD2. The sequence was obtained from a human donor who was the organ donor for an intestinal transplant. The sample was unstimulated CD4+ T cells sorted from spleen or lymph node cells, taken before transplant. The CDR3: CAISAGLAGLDEQYF. The CDR3 nucleotides read TGTGCCATCAGCGCGGGACTAGCGGGGTTGGACGAGCAGTACTTC.